This T cell receptor beta chain was observed in a study of T cells in Graves' hyperthyroidism and ophthalmopathy. This clonotype was seen ten or more times. RNA transcripts provided the source from which TCR beta CDR3 regions were amplified. Primed by the HTBI set, a first-round RT-PCR was run on the TCR CDR3. TCRdb passed the multiplex PCR reads through MiXCR, listing each CDR3 protein once. The top ten clones hold around a sixth of a sample with about 480,000 distinct CDR3 sequences, approximately 15% of them seen once. The CDR3 extends over 16 amino acids. The germline gives CDR1 LGHDT, CDR2 YNNKEL (reference sequence). J lost 8 bases, V lost 1 base, and 10 bases had no gene match. It was considered stable Graves' hyperthyroidism when ophthalmopathy did not progress within 18 months.

The TCR was taken from a woman between 18 and 30 years old with Graves' hyperthyroidism. Input material: blood. V and J are TRBV3-1 and TRBJ2-1, with TRBD1 matching 8 bases. CDR3 nucleotides: TGTGCCAGCAGCCAAGTTTTGGCAGGGGGCGCGGATGAGCAGTTCTTC. Its translation: CASSQVLAGGADEQFF.